This T cell receptor (beta chain) originates from a study of blood T cells in healthy people across ages. A minimum of 7 million PBMCs was isolated per sample. This clonotype was seen once. The authors ran a second PCR of about 6 to 11 cycles using a sample-barcoded 5' primer and a J-beta primer mix. Every cDNA molecule carried a tag from a template-switch adaptor bearing 12 random nucleotides. TCRdb analysed the 5' RACE reads with MiXCR anew, one entry per CDR3 protein. The sample shows 1.2 million to 1.5 million distinct CDR3 sequences, roughly 45% of them seen only once. Trimming took 8 bases from V and 1 from J, leaving 17 bases between them. This CDR3 region has 15 residues. Germline lookup yields CDR1 SNHLY and CDR2 FYNNEI.

The specimen sequenced was blood. V is TRBV2 and J is TRBJ1-1, with unresolved D. The sequence was obtained from a woman younger than 35 in good health. The CDR3: CASAILETTNTEAFF. The CDR3 DNA sequence: TGTGCCAGCGCAATCCTGGAGACAACGAACACTGAAGCTTTCTTT.